A selection of T cell receptor beta chains follows, all from one sample in a study of identical twins. Each CDR3 protein is one row after TCRdb ran MiXCR on the 5' RACE reads. The sample lists approximately 700,000 distinct CDR3 sequences; 5.5% to 6.5% were seen once. The sequenced material came from naive T cells sorted from blood. All receptors derive from a man younger than 35 in good health. Each CDR3 is given with its conserved first and last residue. The D gene is left open where the match is weak. Clone size is not always given. Where it is, it says once, few, many or a class for expanded clones.

d_gene: TRBD1; abundance: few; v_gene: TRBV7-6; j_gene: TRBJ2-1; CDR3nt: TGTGCCAGCAGCTTGGGGACAGGGGGCTCCTACAATGAGCAGTTCTTC; CDR3aa: CASSLGTGGSYNEQFF
d_gene: NA; abundance: few; v_gene: TRBV7-8; j_gene: TRBJ2-3; CDR3nt: TGTGCCAGCAGCCCTCTCATAGGGGCAGATACGCAGTATTTT; CDR3aa: CASSPLIGADTQYF
d_gene: NA; abundance: many; v_gene: TRBV4-3; j_gene: TRBJ2-3; CDR3nt: TGCGCCAGCAGCCGCCTATCAACAGATACGCAGTATTTT; CDR3aa: CASSRLSTDTQYF
d_gene: TRBD2; abundance: many; v_gene: TRBV7-3; j_gene: TRBJ2-1; CDR3nt: TGTGCCAGCAGCTTTAGCGGGAGGACATACCTCGGAGATGAGCAGTTCTTC; CDR3aa: CASSFSGRTYLGDEQFF
d_gene: NA; abundance: NA; v_gene: TRBV7-2; j_gene: TRBJ2-4; CDR3nt: TGTGCCAGCAGCGCGGGACGGCGATCTAACATTCAGTACTTC; CDR3aa: CASSAGRRSNIQYF
d_gene: NA; abundance: many; v_gene: TRBV28; j_gene: TRBJ2-1; CDR3nt: TGTGCCAGCAGCCTCGGGGATCCAAGCAATGAGCAGTTCTTC; CDR3aa: CASSLGDPSNEQFF
d_gene: NA; abundance: few; v_gene: TRBV29-1; j_gene: TRBJ2-1; CDR3nt: TGCAGCGTTGGAGCTAATGAGCAGTTCTTC; CDR3aa: CSVGANEQFF
d_gene: TRBD1; abundance: many; v_gene: TRBV10-1; j_gene: TRBJ2-1; CDR3nt: TGCGCCAGCAGTAGGACAGGGTACAATGAGCAGTTCTTC; CDR3aa: CASSRTGYNEQFF
d_gene: NA; abundance: many; v_gene: TRBV11-2; j_gene: TRBJ2-4; CDR3nt: TGTGCCAGCAGCTTACCAGCGGGAGCCAAAAACATTCAGTACTTC; CDR3aa: CASSLPAGAKNIQYF
d_gene: TRBD1; abundance: few; v_gene: TRBV7-8; j_gene: TRBJ1-4; CDR3nt: TGTGCCAGCAACCAGGGGGGGTATGAAAAACTGTTTTTT; CDR3aa: CASNQGGYEKLFF
d_gene: NA; abundance: few; v_gene: TRBV4-1; j_gene: TRBJ1-3; CDR3nt: TGCGCCAGCAGCCAAGATATGGGGGCTGGTGGAAACACCATATATTTT; CDR3aa: CASSQDMGAGGNTIYF
d_gene: NA; abundance: many; v_gene: TRBV24-1; j_gene: TRBJ1-2; CDR3nt: TGTGCCACCAGTGGCGCCGCCTATGGCTACACCTTC; CDR3aa: CATSGAAYGYTF
d_gene: NA; abundance: NA; v_gene: TRBV25-1; j_gene: TRBJ2-1; CDR3nt: TGTGCCAGCAGTGAAGGTACACAATACAATGAGCAGTTCTTC; CDR3aa: CASSEGTQYNEQFF
d_gene: TRBD1; abundance: many; v_gene: TRBV12-3/TRBV12-4; j_gene: TRBJ1-3; CDR3nt: TGTGCCAGCAGTTCTTTTGACAGGGCTTACTCTGGAAACACCATATATTTT; CDR3aa: CASSSFDRAYSGNTIYF